This entry lists 30 T cell receptor beta chains sequenced from one sample in a study of radiotherapy plus CTLA-4 blockade in lung cancer (dated by TCRdb to about 2018). The library came from the immunoSEQ multiplex PCR assay. The table comes from immuneACCESS by way of TCRdb, which keeps in-frame sequences with V and J called. Part of the clones is missing from these tables; in studies checked, under half for an unresolved V gene and the rest for unknown reasons. Recorded for this sample are 90,000 to 100,000 clones; 65% to 80% of them occurred a single time. In total, the top ten clones hold around 2.7% of the sample. Sequencing was performed on peripheral blood, taken from a patient treated with radiotherapy plus ipilimumab. The receptors stem from a human donor with non-small cell lung cancer who had a partial response to radiotherapy plus ipilimumab. Some clones in this sample may be carry-over from other donors' samples.

The chain links TRBV6-5 to TRBJ2-7; D possibly corresponds to TRBD1 (6 bases). Germline V gives CDR1 MNHEY, CDR2 SVGAGI. The CDR3 length is 13 residues. V lost 10 bases, J lost 8 bases, and 21 bases lay in between. CDR3 in amino acids: CATRWGPSTQQYF. The CDR3 nucleotides read TGTGCCACCAGATGGGGGCCTTCCACACAGCAGTACTTC.

This rearrangement joins TRBV28 to TRBJ1-5; D unresolved. The V end lost 10 bases, the J end lost 2 bases, and 9 bases lay between the germline ends. In germline, CDR1 is MDHEN, CDR2 SYDVKM. CDR3 length: 12 residues. CDR3 region: CAIHSGNQPQHF. The CDR3 coding sequence is TGTGCCATCCACAGTGGCAATCAGCCCCAGCATTTT.

The sample holds a few counts of this clone. J is TRBJ1-3 and V is TRBV10-3; TRBD1 aligns across 11 bases. The CDR3 totals 15 residues. The V gene end was trimmed by 6 bases and the J gene end by 4 bases; junction bases not matched to a gene: 5. The germline V gene encodes CDR1 ENHRY and CDR2 SYGVKD. CDR3 residues: CAISGQGALGNTIYF. As DNA, the CDR3 is TGTGCCATCAGCGGACAGGGGGCGCTGGGAAACACCATATATTTT.

By share of the sample, this clone is medium-sized. The chain has TRBV5-5 and TRBJ1-2; 8 nucleotides agree with TRBD1. CDR1 SGHKS and CDR2 YYEKEE come from the germline V gene (reference sequence). The CDR3 has 16 amino acids. Trimming at V came to 0 bases and at J to 7 bases, leaving 11 bases not matched to a gene. The chain's CDR3 is CASSLGGGQGLSGYTF. CDR3 coding DNA: TGTGCCAGCAGCTTGGGTGGCGGACAGGGTTTATCTGGCTACACCTTC. Full variable domain (rest looked up from reference TRBV5-5 and TRBJ1-2): DAGVTQSPTHLIKTRGQQVTLRCSPISGHKSVSWYQQVLGQGPQFIFQYYEKEERGRGNFPDRFSARQFPNYSSELNVNALLLGDSALYLCASSLGGGQGLSGYTFGSGTRLTVV.

The V and J genes are TRBV28 and TRBJ2-1, with D uncertain. Germline loops: CDR1 MDHEN, CDR2 SYDVKM. The CDR3 runs 17 residues. Trimming pared 3 bases from V and 1 base from J, leaving 16 bases between. The CDR3: CASSFPSLEISYNEQFF. CDR3 coding DNA: TGTGCCAGCAGTTTTCCCTCCCTAGAAATATCCTACAATGAGCAGTTCTTC.

V gene TRBV5-1 combines with J gene TRBJ2-5, with a weak D call TRBD1 (5 bases). Germline CDR1 and CDR2: SGHRS and YFSETQ. This CDR3 is 13 amino acids long. V shed 4 bases and J shed 1 base, with 8 bases lying between them. The CDR3 DNA reads TGCGCCAGCAGCACCAGGGTCCAAGAGACCCAGTACTTC. Translated: CASSTRVQETQYF.

The chain recombines TRBV6-1 with TRBJ2-4; D may be TRBD1 (5 bases). Germline V gene sequence: CDR1 MNHNS, CDR2 SASEGT. Trimming removed 2 bases from V and 9 bases from J, with 11 bases in between. The CDR3 runs 13 residues. Here the CDR3 DNA reads TGTGCCAGCAGTGAATTCCGACAGACCATTCAGTACTTC. Its translation is CASSEFRQTIQYF.

This clone has more than one count but fewer than ten. The chain employs TRBV5-1 and TRBJ2-2; a weak D match, TRBD1 (5 bases). V lost 0 bases to trimming and J lost 0 bases, with 6 bases between them. The length of the CDR3 is 15 residues. Germline loops: CDR1 SGHRS, CDR2 YFSETQ. The CDR3 loop is CASSLARANTGELFF. The CDR3 nucleotides read TGCGCCAGCAGCTTGGCCAGGGCGAACACCGGGGAGCTGTTTTTT.

The rearrangement links TRBV18 to TRBJ2-5; tentative D call: TRBD1 (5 bases). Between the trimmed V and J ends, which lost 3 bases and 4 bases, there was a span of 9 bases. The V gene's germline CDR1 is KGHSH and CDR2 LQKENI. The CDR3 extends over 13 amino acids. The CDR3 DNA follows: TGTGCCAGCTCACCGGGGCTCGGAGAGACCCAGTACTTC. Its translation: CASSPGLGETQYF.

This clone has just one count. The chain carries TRBV2 and TRBJ1-2; D may be TRBD1 (6 bases). Trimming pared 2 bases from V and 6 bases from J, leaving 16 bases between. Germline assignment: CDR1 SNHLY and CDR2 FYNNEI. The CDR3 consists of 15 residues. The CDR3 region is CASSESGGNYDGYTF. CDR3 nucleotides: TGTGCCAGCAGTGAATCGGGGGGCAATTACGATGGCTACACCTTC.

This clone was picked up a small number of times. V gene TRBV6-4 combines with J gene TRBJ1-3, with no clear D. V was pared by 3 bases and J by 2 bases, with 5 bases between. Per germline, CDR1 MRHNA and CDR2 SNTAGT. The CDR3 runs to 13 residues. Here the CDR3 DNA reads TGTGCCAGCAGTGAGGAGCCTGGAAACACCATATATTTT. Translated, it gives CASSEEPGNTIYF.

The chain employs TRBV28 and TRBJ2-3, with a weak D call TRBD2 (5 bases). V lost 4 bases, J lost 3 bases, and 11 bases lay in between. The germline gives CDR1 MDHEN, CDR2 SYDVKM. The CDR3 is made up of 14 amino acids. The CDR3 coding sequence is TGTGCCAGCAGTTGGGGTGGGAGTACAGATACGCAGTATTTT. Protein sequence: CASSWGGSTDTQYF.

The chain couples TRBV28 to TRBJ1-5, with D possibly matching TRBD1 (5 bases). This CDR3 is 15 amino acids long. Trimming left V 5 bases short and J 6 bases short, with 17 bases between. The germline V gene has CDR1 MDHEN and CDR2 SYDVKM. The CDR3 nucleotides read TGTGCCAGCAGTCCCCGGGGGGGTTCGGTTCAGCCCCAGCATTTT. Amino acid sequence: CASSPRGGSVQPQHF.

This clone appeared a few times. The chain has TRBV13 and TRBJ1-6; no firm D call. The V gene's germline CDR1 is PRHDT and CDR2 FYEKMQ (reference sequence). CDR3 length equals 14 residues. V lost 5 bases, J lost 10 bases, and 15 bases lay in between. The CDR3 DNA reads as TGTGCCAGCAGCCACCGACTATCTCGGTCACCCCTCCACTTT. It codes for CASSHRLSRSPLHF.

The chain has TRBV6-5 and TRBJ1-1; TRBD1 is a possible D gene (5 bases). Germline CDR1 is MNHEY and CDR2 is SVGAGI. This CDR3 is built from 16 residues. V lost 4 bases to trimming and J lost 0 bases, with 15 bases between them. CDR3 region: CASSSGGGVVNTEAFF. The CDR3 nucleotides are TGTGCCAGCAGTTCGGGGGGGGGTGTGGTGAACACTGAAGCTTTCTTT.

The V gene is TRBV7-3, the J gene TRBJ2-3; D is undetermined. Germline V lookup: CDR1 SGHTA, CDR2 FQGTGA. CDR3 size: 15 residues. The germline V and J ends were trimmed by 0 bases and 2 bases, with 9 bases remaining between them. The CDR3: CASSLTPANTDTQYF. For the CDR3, the DNA is TGTGCCAGCAGCTTAACGCCCGCTAACACAGATACGCAGTATTTT.

This chain links TRBV6-5 with TRBJ2-1; 11 bases map to TRBD1. This CDR3 is 14 amino acids long. With V trimmed by 6 bases and J by 9 bases, 7 bases remained unmatched. Germline CDR1 reads MNHEY; CDR2 reads SVGAGI. CDR3 DNA: TGTGCCAGCAGCTTGGGGACAGGGGGTTTTGAGCAGTTCTTC. This encodes CASSLGTGGFEQFF.

J is TRBJ2-4 and V is TRBV7-2; possibly TRBD2 for D (5 bases). Germline V gives CDR1 SGHTA, CDR2 FQGNSA. This CDR3 has 13 residues. Trimming left V 3 bases short and J 6 bases short, with 9 bases between. This CDR3 reads CASSLRTPNIQYF. The CDR3 DNA sequence: TGTGCCAGCAGCTTGAGGACTCCAAACATTCAGTACTTC.

The chain employs TRBV4-1 and TRBJ1-4, with TRBD1 matching over 9 bases. The CDR3 totals 17 residues. Trimming cost V 6 bases and J 6 bases; bases outside gene matches: 14. CDR1 and CDR2 from the germline V gene are MGHRA and YSYEKL. DNA of the CDR3: TGCGCCAGCAGAGAGGGACAGGGTCGACCTAGGGATGAAAAACTGTTTTTT. It is translated as CASREGQGRPRDEKLFF.

This chain connects TRBV7-2 to TRBJ2-6, with 7 nucleotides matching TRBD1. The length of the CDR3 is 16 residues. CDR1 is SGHTA and CDR2 is FQGNSA in the germline V gene. V shed 5 bases and J 2 bases; nucleotides not matched to a gene: 6. CDR3 residues: CASSPDRVAGANVLTF. For the CDR3, the DNA is TGTGCCAGCAGCCCCGACAGGGTAGCTGGGGCCAACGTCCTGACTTTC.

This chain connects TRBV28 to TRBJ1-1; 8 positions agree with TRBD1. From germline, CDR1 is MDHEN and CDR2 SYDVKM. V was clipped by 10 bases and J by 0 bases; unmatched bases: 7. This CDR3 spans 14 amino acids. The CDR3 DNA sequence: TGTGCCACCGGGGGGACAGGAGTGAACACTGAAGCTTTCTTT. As protein: CATGGTGVNTEAFF. Variable domain in full (rest from reference TRBV28 and TRBJ1-1): DVKVTQSSRYLVKRTGEKVFLECVQDMDHENMFWYRQDPGLGLRLIYFSYDVKMKEKGDIPEGYSVSREKKERFSLILESASTNQTSMYLCATGGTGVNTEAFFGQGTRLTVV.

In nucleotides, the CDR3 is TGCGCCAGCAGCCTAATGACCGGAGGGGGCACAGATACGCAGTATTTT. The encoded protein is CASSLMTGGGTDTQYF. This chain connects TRBV5-1 to TRBJ2-3; TRBD2 is a possible D gene (6 bases). The germline V and J ends were trimmed by 4 bases and 1 base, with 16 bases remaining between them. The CDR3 spans 16 residues. Germline loops: CDR1 SGHRS, CDR2 YFSETQ. The full variable domain, in which reference TRBV5-1 and TRBJ2-3 provide the parts outside the CDR3, is KAGVTQTPRYLIKTRGQQVTLSCSPISGHRSVSWYQQTPGQGLQFLFEYFSETQRNKGNFPGRFSGRQFSNSRSEMNVSTLELGDSALYLCASSLMTGGGTDTQYFGPGTRLTVL.

This chain links TRBV7-9 with TRBJ2-7; TRBD1 aligns across 9 bases. Germline V gene lookup returns CDR1 SEHNR and CDR2 FQNEAQ (reference sequence). This CDR3 has 14 residues. V shed 6 bases and J 4 bases; nucleotides not matched to a gene: 7. CDR3 bases: TGTGCCAGCAGTCCCGGGACAGGGAGGTACGAGCAGTACTTC. It codes for CASSPGTGRYEQYF.

The chain uses TRBV6-5 and TRBJ1-1; D is undetermined. The V end was cut by 6 bases, the J end by 4 bases, with 18 bases between. Germline V gene sequence: CDR1 MNHEY, CDR2 SVGAGI. The CDR3 extends over 15 amino acids. CDR3 amino acids: CASSKIKYGGTEAFF. The DNA for the CDR3 is TGTGCCAGCAGCAAGATAAAATACGGCGGCACTGAAGCTTTCTTT.

The V gene is TRBV18, the J gene TRBJ2-6; the match to TRBD2 covers 10 bases. Unmatched junction bases numbered 13, after V lost 6 bases and J lost 2 bases. The CDR3 consists of 19 residues. Germline V gene data show CDR1 as KGHSH and CDR2 as LQKENI. The CDR3 nucleotides are TGTGCCAGCTCGCTACAAGCTAGCGGGAGTTTAGCTGGGGCCAACGTCCTGACTTTC. Amino acids: CASSLQASGSLAGANVLTF.

The rearrangement joins TRBV28 to TRBJ2-1; the match to TRBD1 covers 9 bases. CDR3 length: 18 amino acids. The ends lost 3 bases at V and 4 bases at J; junction bases unmatched: 13. From germline, CDR1 is MDHEN and CDR2 SYDVKM. The CDR3: CASSFRALQGAGYNEQFF. In DNA form, the CDR3 reads TGTGCCAGCAGTTTTCGTGCCTTACAGGGGGCTGGGTACAATGAGCAGTTCTTC.

The V gene is TRBV28, the J gene TRBJ1-5; D gene uncertain. Per the germline V gene, CDR1 is MDHEN and CDR2 is SYDVKM. With 10 bases removed from V and 0 bases from J, the gap between germline ends came to 13 bases. This CDR3 is 14 amino acids long. CDR3 region: CATILGSSNQPQHF. In DNA form, the CDR3 reads TGTGCCACCATATTAGGGAGTAGCAATCAGCCCCAGCATTTT.

The V and J genes are TRBV11-2 and TRBJ2-4; 8 bases map to TRBD2. Germline values: CDR1 SGHAT, CDR2 FQNNGV. The CDR3 contains 15 residues. V dropped 2 bases and J dropped 5; count of bases not matched to a gene: 5. The CDR3 DNA follows: TGTGCCAGCAGCTTATTTAGCGGGGACCAAAACATTCAGTACTTC. Its translation: CASSLFSGDQNIQYF.

The chain joins TRBV14 to TRBJ2-2; 7 nucleotides match TRBD2. CDR1 SGHDN and CDR2 FVKESK come from the germline V gene. There are 13 residues in the CDR3. Trimming removed 6 bases from V and 8 bases from J; junction bases left unmatched: 6. CDR3 protein: CASSRLAAGELFF. The CDR3 DNA is TGTGCCAGCAGTCGACTAGCAGCGGGGGAGCTGTTTTTT.

The CDR3 coding sequence is TGTGCCAGCAGCCAAGTCGGGGGAAAAAACTACGAGCAGTACTTC. Amino acids: CASSQVGGKNYEQYF. The rearrangement joins TRBV6-5 to TRBJ2-5; the D gene is possibly TRBD2 (6 bases). The DNA matches TRBJ2-7 better at its end, which makes the J call doubtful. The V gene's germline CDR1 is MNHEY and CDR2 SVGAGI. The CDR3 extends over 15 amino acids.